The 12 T cell receptor beta chains presented below share a single source sample, sequenced in a study of T cell changes during pregnancy in multiple sclerosis. Data came from immunoSEQ multiplex PCR; TCRdb stores just in-frame clones and leaves some out. The profile shows over 50,000 clones, over 80% of them singletons. The material sequenced was peripheral blood, taken in the first trimester of pregnancy. Receptors were obtained from a female donor in good health, enrolled as a control in a pregnancy study.

The CDR3, as DNA: TGTGCCAGCAGTATATTATTCGGCAATCAGCCCCAGCATTTT. Encoded protein: CASSILFGNQPQHF. The V gene is TRBV27, the J gene TRBJ1-5; D gene ambiguous. V lost 5 bases and J lost 2, with 10 bases in between. Looked up from germline, CDR1 is MNHEY and CDR2 is SMNVEV (reference sequence). CDR3 length equals 14 residues.

The chain joins TRBV6-5 to TRBJ1-2; D may be TRBD1 (6 bases). V lost 4 bases, J lost 4 bases, and 13 bases lay in between. This CDR3 has 14 amino acids. Per germline, CDR1 MNHEY and CDR2 SVGAGI. This chain's CDR3 is CASSFNSDSYGYTF. CDR3 DNA: TGTGCCAGCAGTTTCAATTCGGACAGCTATGGCTACACCTTC.

J is TRBJ2-7 and V is TRBV13; tentative D call: TRBD1 (6 bases). Trimming took off 6 bases at V and 3 bases at J, with 12 bases between the two ends. Germline V gene lookup returns CDR1 PRHDT and CDR2 FYEKMQ (reference sequence). The CDR3 runs to 13 residues. The CDR3 protein is CASREQGDYEQYF. The CDR3 DNA reads TGTGCCAGCAGGGAACAGGGCGACTACGAGCAGTACTTC.

This chain links TRBV30 with TRBJ2-7; D ambiguous. Trimming took off 1 base at V and 0 bases at J, with 13 bases between the two ends. This CDR3 is 15 amino acids long. Germline CDR1 GTSNPN, CDR2 SVGIG (reference sequence). The CDR3 sequence: CAWSARHLSSYEQYF. The CDR3 coding sequence is TGTGCCTGGAGTGCGAGACACCTATCCTCCTACGAGCAGTACTTC.

The chain recombines TRBV7-7 with TRBJ2-1; TRBD2 is a possible D gene (7 bases). Deletions cut 1 base from V and 7 bases from J, with 14 bases between. Germline CDR1 and CDR2: SSHAT and FNYEAQ (reference sequence). The CDR3 contains 15 residues. The CDR3 DNA sequence: TGTGCCAGCAGCTTAGGCGGGGGCGCGTCGAATGAGCAGTTCTTC. Protein: CASSLGGGASNEQFF.

This rearrangement joins TRBV4-3 to TRBJ1-2, with D hard to call. Germline V gives CDR1 LGHNA, CDR2 YSLEER. V was shortened by 4 bases and J by 3 bases, with 12 bases between the two germline ends. CDR3 length: 14 amino acids. Here the CDR3 DNA reads TGCGCCAGCAGCCCGACGGCGCGGGACTATGGCTACACCTTC. Translation gives CASSPTARDYGYTF.

J is TRBJ2-2 and V is TRBV11-2; 8 bases fit TRBD1. V was clipped by 5 bases and J by 4 bases; unmatched bases: 9. This CDR3 is built from 16 residues. The V gene's germline CDR1 is SGHAT and CDR2 FQNNGV. In nucleotides, the CDR3 is TGTGCCAGCAGCACGTTTCAGGGGGCGGGCACCGGGGAGCTGTTTTTT. Translated, it gives CASSTFQGAGTGELFF.

The V call is TRBV5-1, the J call TRBJ2-3; D may be TRBD1 (6 bases). The CDR3 runs to 15 residues. Germline assignment: CDR1 SGHRS and CDR2 YFSETQ. V was trimmed by 0 bases and J by 6 bases, leaving 14 bases between them. CDR3 sequence reads: CASSLVVGAVDTQYF. CDR3 DNA: TGCGCCAGCAGCTTGGTGGTGGGGGCCGTGGATACGCAGTATTTT.

This clone was picked up a small number of times. The chain carries TRBV11-2 and TRBJ2-1; D is perhaps TRBD2 (5 bases). V lost 6 bases and J 5 bases, leaving 23 bases between the germline ends. The CDR3 is 17 amino acids. Germline V gene lookup returns CDR1 SGHAT and CDR2 FQNNGV. CDR3 DNA sequence: TGTGCCAGCAGTCTCCGAGGAGCGGCGGTTTTGGACAATGAGCAGTTCTTC. It codes for CASSLRGAAVLDNEQFF.

This chain joins TRBV4-3 and TRBJ2-4; D is possibly TRBD2 (5 bases). Germline loops: CDR1 LGHNA, CDR2 YSLEER. V was clipped by 0 bases and J by 7 bases, with 13 bases between them. This CDR3 has 15 amino acids. CDR3 loop: CASSQDRVGSNIQYF. In DNA form, the CDR3 reads TGCGCCAGCAGCCAAGATCGGGTAGGGAGTAACATTCAGTACTTC.

This chain uses TRBV19 with TRBJ2-2; D unresolved. The CDR3 consists of 13 residues. V was shortened by 6 bases and J by 2 bases, with 7 bases between the two germline ends. Per the germline V gene, CDR1 is LNHDA and CDR2 is SQIVND (reference sequence). CDR3 loop: CASRWLNTGELFF. CDR3 DNA sequence: TGTGCCAGTAGGTGGCTCAACACCGGGGAGCTGTTTTTT.

The rearrangement links TRBV29-1 to TRBJ1-2; D might be TRBD1 (5 bases). Germline V gives CDR1 SQVTM, CDR2 ANQGSEA. Trimming took 2 bases from V and 6 from J, leaving 16 bases between them. The CDR3 runs to 14 residues. CDR3 region: CSVESVRLGDGYTF. Written as DNA, the CDR3 is TGCAGCGTTGAATCAGTCAGGCTAGGGGATGGCTACACCTTC.